This T cell receptor (beta chain) was identified in a study of T cell clonality in common variable immunodeficiency. General study points: Fewer deletions and N-nucleotide insertions were reportedly seen in common variable immunodeficiency TCR beta sequences. CVID patient heterogeneity limited repertoire-clinical complication correlations.

Equal genomic DNA amounts from CVID and control samples were sequenced. The data were produced by immunoSEQ multiplex PCR, yet TCRdb's version contains in-frame clones alone and is incomplete. The sample yields about 37,000 clones, without any singletons. This clone was observed at least ten times. Its antigen remains unknown. With the read ending 3 residues before the CDR3 end, the germline J gene is used to fill in that end. Other DNA sequences in the sample encode the same CDR3. The CDR3 runs 15 residues. Trimming took 5 bases from V and 0 from J; bases not matched to a gene: 10. Germline lookup yields CDR1 GTSNPN and CDR2 SVGIG (reference sequence).

This TCR came from a person aged 18 to 70 in good health. This chain joins TRBV30 and TRBJ2-7; 7 nucleotides align to TRBD1. Input material: peripheral blood mononuclear cells. The CDR3 bases that were read are TGTGCCTGGGACACCGGGACAGCCGTCTCCTACGAG. Translated, it gives CAWDTGTAVSYE. The full CDR3 sequence reads CAWDTGTAVSYEQYF.